This passage covers 18 T cell receptor beta chains from one sample sequenced in a study (dated by TCRdb to about 2015). The library was produced with 5' RACE. The listed sequencing device is Illumina MiSeq. In TCRdb, the public reads were trimmed at Q25 with fastp and aligned with MiXCR, with productive beta chains retained. Each entry is one CDR3 protein sequence, shown with its most common DNA and genes. In this sample the table shows roughly 57,000 distinct CDR3 sequences, around 21% of which occur a single time. The top ten hold about 2.9% of the sample. Tregs were isolated as CD4+CD25+CD127-/low cells. Source material: tumor-infiltrating Tregs sorted from the breast tumor. Receptor source: a female donor with breast cancer.

This clonotype is medium-sized. The chain joins TRBV5-1 to TRBJ2-3, with D maybe TRBD2 (5 bases). Trimming took 3 bases from V and 0 from J, leaving 8 bases between them. CDR1 is SGHRS and CDR2 is YFSETQ in the germline V gene. CDR3 length: 14 residues. The CDR3 DNA follows: TGCGCCAGCAGCTCCTGGACTAGCACAGATACGCAGTATTTT. Its translation: CASSSWTSTDTQYF.

This clonotype was seen only a few times. The genes are TRBV11-2 and TRBJ2-2; 7 positions match TRBD2. V gave up 4 bases and J gave up 6 bases; unmatched junction bases: 5. Looked up from germline, CDR1 is SGHAT and CDR2 is FQNNGV. CDR3 length: 14 amino acids. CDR3: CASSSPTSSGELFF. The CDR3 DNA reads as TGTGCCAGCAGCTCGCCGACTAGCTCCGGGGAGCTGTTTTTT.

The chain joins TRBV9 to TRBJ2-2; 9 bases line up with TRBD1. Trimming removed 4 bases from V and 4 bases from J; junction bases left unmatched: 11. CDR3 size: 17 residues. The germline CDR1 and CDR2 sequences are SGDLS and YYNGEE. This chain's CDR3 is CASSFSLGQGTTGELFF. Written as DNA, the CDR3 is TGTGCCAGCAGCTTCTCCCTAGGACAGGGGACCACCGGGGAGCTGTTTTTT.

In its sample, this clonotype was seen many times. The rearrangement joins TRBV5-4 to TRBJ2-7; 8 nucleotides line up with TRBD1. The V segment lost 4 bases and the J segment 3 bases; nucleotides outside the gene matches: 3. Germline CDR1 SGHNT, CDR2 YYREEE (reference sequence). There are 13 residues in the CDR3. The CDR3 sequence is CASSTQGVYEQYF. The CDR3 DNA reads TGTGCCAGCAGCACACAGGGGGTCTACGAGCAGTACTTC. Complete variable domain (other parts from reference TRBV5-4 and TRBJ2-7): ETGVTQSPTHLIKTRGQQVTLRCSSQSGHNTVSWYQQALGQGPQFIFQYYREEENGRGNFPPRFSGLQFPNYSSELNVNALELDDSALYLCASSTQGVYEQYFGPGTRLTVT.

This clonotype was counted at least ten times. The J gene is TRBJ1-2, the V gene TRBV6-5, with 10 bases fitting TRBD1. CDR1 and CDR2 from the germline V gene are MNHEY and SVGAGI. J was trimmed by 4 bases and V by 2 bases; bases with no gene match: 7. The CDR3 has 16 residues. CDR3 nucleotide sequence: TGTGCCAGCAGTTACATAAGGACAGGGGGGGCCTATGGCTACACCTTC. Translation gives CASSYIRTGGAYGYTF.

A remark on this clonotype: Compared with germline, one end of the junction differs, possibly owing to a read error. This rearrangement joins TRBV29-1 to TRBJ2-7, with TRBD2 identical over 10 bases. Germline V lookup: CDR1 SQVTM, CDR2 ANQGSEA. CDR3 size: 14 residues. The CDR3 sequence is CRTATGLAVYEQHF. The CDR3 coding sequence is TGCAGGACTGCGACCGGACTAGCGGTCTACGAGCAGCACTTC.

This clonotype was observed a few times. The chain links TRBV6-2 or TRBV6-3 to TRBJ1-2, with D hard to call. The CDR3 spans 14 residues. V lost 2 bases and J lost 6, with 13 bases in between. Per the germline V gene, CDR1 is MNHEY and CDR2 is SVGEGT. DNA of the CDR3: TGTGCCAGCAGTTACCGACGGCTGACGGATGGCTACACCTTC. Translation: CASSYRRLTDGYTF.

This clonotype showed up many times. The chain has TRBV7-2 and TRBJ2-2; D not certain. From germline, CDR1 is SGHTA and CDR2 FQGNSA. The CDR3 sequence is 15 residues long. V was clipped by 1 base and J by 1 base, with 7 bases between them. CDR3 DNA: TGTGCCAGCAGCTTAGAAGGGCGGAACACCGGGGAGCTGTTTTTT. This translates into CASSLEGRNTGELFF.

This clonotype was seen more than once but under ten times. This rearrangement joins TRBV5-5 to TRBJ2-3; D is ambiguous. There are 14 residues in the CDR3. V was pared by 0 bases and J by 2 bases, with 7 bases between. The germline gives CDR1 SGHKS, CDR2 YYEKEE (reference sequence). The CDR3 spells CASSLDSTTDTQYF. CDR3 sequence (DNA): TGTGCCAGCAGCTTGGACAGTACCACAGATACGCAGTATTTT.

This clonotype was seen a few times. The rearrangement uses TRBV15 and TRBJ1-2, with 10 bases identical to TRBD1. The CDR3 spans 15 residues. V lost 4 bases, J lost 1 base, and 3 bases stayed unmatched. Germline V gene sequence: CDR1 LNHNV, CDR2 YYDKDF (reference sequence). CDR3 DNA sequence: TGTGCCACCAGCAACGACAGGGGGCTTAACTATGGCTACACCTTC. Translation: CATSNDRGLNYGYTF.

The chain is built from TRBV21-1 and TRBJ1-1. TRBV21-1 has pseudogene status. The CDR3 is 12 residues long. This chain's CDR3 is CASSGRNTEAFF. CDR3 nucleotide sequence: TGTGCCAGCAGTGGACGGAACACTGAAGCTTTCTTT.

This clonotype was seen a handful of times. The chain carries TRBV30 and TRBJ1-1, with 7 bases fitting TRBD1. The V and J ends lost 4 bases and 1 base, in that order; junction bases with no gene match: 6. Germline V gene data show CDR1 as GTSNPN and CDR2 as SVGIG (reference sequence). The CDR3 is 14 amino acids. Here the CDR3 DNA reads TGTGCCTGGAACCTAAGGGACAGGAACACTGAAGCTTTCTTT. It is translated as CAWNLRDRNTEAFF.

This clonotype was observed once. The genes are TRBV12-3 or TRBV12-4 and TRBJ2-2; no clear D gene. CDR3 length: 15 residues. Trimming removed 4 bases at V and 1 base at J, with 10 bases between. As DNA, the CDR3 is TGTGCCAGCAGTTCCGGTGCGTGGAACACCGGGGAGCTGTTTTTT. As protein: CASSSGAWNTGELFF.

Worth noting for this clonotype: This may come from a read error, since a much larger clone is one base off. This chain connects TRBV29-1 to TRBJ1-1; D may be TRBD1 (5 bases). Germline loops: CDR1 SQVTM, CDR2 ANQGSEA. The CDR3 has 10 amino acids. CDR3 sequence (DNA): TGCAGCGGGGGGAACACTGTAGCTTTCTTT. Its translation: CSGGNTVAFF.

Many counts were recorded for this clonotype. CDR3 in amino acids: CASSVASLQNIQYF. CDR3 nucleotide sequence: TGTGCCAGCAGTGTAGCGTCCTTACAAAACATTCAGTACTTC. J is TRBJ2-4 and V is TRBV2; TRBD2 is a possible D gene (5 bases). Trimming shortened V by 4 bases and J by 5 bases, and 12 bases separated the two germline ends. This CDR3 region has 14 residues. The germline V gene encodes CDR1 SNHLY and CDR2 FYNNEI.

This clonotype was seen ten or more times. DNA of the CDR3: TGTGCCAGCAGCTTGGTCAGCGGGACAAGAGATACGCAGTATTTT. Protein product: CASSLVSGTRDTQYF. The chain carries TRBV5-6 and TRBJ2-3, with a possible D match to TRBD2 (7 bases). Germline CDR1 and CDR2: SGHDT and YYEEEE. The V and J ends lost 0 bases and 5 bases respectively, with 13 bases between them. CDR3 length equals 15 residues.

This chain connects TRBV12-3 or TRBV12-4 to TRBJ1-2; a possible D gene is TRBD1 (6 bases). This CDR3 has 15 residues. V lost 3 bases, J lost 2 bases, and 13 bases lay in between. The CDR3: CASSFRTAINYGYTF. CDR3 bases: TGTGCCAGCAGTTTTCGGACAGCGATAAACTATGGCTACACCTTC.

This clonotype appeared a few times. The rearrangement joins TRBV28 to TRBJ1-2; perhaps TRBD1 as D (5 bases). Trimming took 3 bases from V and 4 from J, leaving 9 bases between them. In germline, CDR1 is MDHEN, CDR2 SYDVKM. The CDR3 has 13 amino acids. The CDR3 region is CASSFQRGYGYTF. The DNA of the CDR3 is TGTGCCAGCAGTTTCCAAAGGGGCTATGGCTACACCTTC.